This TCR beta chain emerged from a study of OX40 agonist ivuxolimab in advanced cancers. General study points: Among the least clonally expanded were partial responders at 0.1-3.0 mg/kg.

Turning to this clone: Antigen specificity is unknown.

The length of the CDR3 is 15 residues. J gave up 4 bases and V 2 bases, and 5 bases lay outside the gene matches. Germline-derived CDR1 and CDR2 are SGHRS and YFSETQ. Method: immunoSEQ multiplex PCR; TCRdb's copy keeps in-frame clones and lacks some. The sample lists roughly 53,000 clones, about four fifths occurring once. The gene calls are TRBV5-1 and TRBJ2-2; 7 nucleotides agree with TRBD2. The sequences come from CD4+ or CD8+ T cells sorted from blood, collected in a trial of the OX40 agonist ivuxolimab. The sequence derives from an adult with an advanced solid tumor such as melanoma, head and neck, liver or kidney cancer. The CDR3 loop reads CASSFGGGFTGELFF. Written as DNA, the CDR3 is TGCGCCAGCAGCTTCGGCGGGGGATTCACCGGGGAGCTGTTTTTT. Full variable domain (missing parts from reference TRBV5-1 and TRBJ2-2): KAGVTQTPRYLIKTRGQQVTLSCSPISGHRSVSWYQQTPGQGLQFLFEYFSETQRNKGNFPGRFSGRQFSNSRSEMNVSTLELGDSALYLCASSFGGGFTGELFFGEGSRLTVL.